The present TCR beta chain was sequenced within a study of T cells in tuberculosis (dated by TCRdb to the late 2010s). Study-level background: To characterize T cells specific for the mycobacterial lipid antigen glucose monomycolate (GMM), the study used CD1B tetramers together with high-throughput TCR immunosequencing. With over nine people per group, a South African clinical cohort compared IGRA-negative adolescents, IGRA-positive adolescents with latent tuberculosis, and adults with active tuberculosis. The paper's findings and limits, for the study overall: Using GEM motif frequencies, a classifier achieved 60% to 70% accuracy, whereas a classifier built on the diverse GMM-specific repertoire got to approximately 87% accuracy (AUROC over 0.8). Clinical samples were selected based on the availability of cryopreserved specimens, with adults included as active tuberculosis cases and adolescents included as controls. The smaller NN-distances were partly driven by shorter CDR3-alpha lengths in active tuberculosis patients, and the difference for TCR-beta did not reach statistical significance. Compared with IGRA-negative controls, TCR-alpha repertoires from active tuberculosis had smaller mean NN-distances to GMM-specific TCRs, which suggests clonal expansion of these TCRs.

TCR libraries were generated with the immunoSEQ multiplex PCR assay, using TCR-beta and/or TCR-alpha/delta assays for each sample. The amplified TCR libraries were sequenced using the Illumina high-throughput platform. On the authors' methods: Clustering and dimensionality reduction were performed using pairwise TCRdist distances among GMM-specific receptors from ex vivo sorted or in vitro expanded T cells. Each clinical repertoire was scored by mean NN-distance, the average TCRdist to the nearest 10% of tetramer-positive reference sequences. To compute GEM TCR motif frequency, the fraction of unique TCRs matching known GEM sequences by V/J usage and CDR3 length was calculated. Linear discriminant analysis with leave-one-out cross-validation, implemented in scikit-learn, was used to classify active tuberculosis. TCRdb retrieved this table from immuneACCESS and kept in-frame rearrangements only. Not all clones are present; in checked studies, unresolved V genes account for under half, and no reason is known for the remainder. V, J and clone size reflect that table, while D and trimming were determined from the DNA. The table for this sample lists under 25,000 clones; approximately 97% of them were counted only once. Clones ranked in the top ten supply 6.2% of the sample.

The CDR3 holds 15 amino acids from the cysteine to the phenylalanine. Left in the record is the CDR3 DNA by itself, 45 bases read in frame from the first base. From the germline V gene, CDR1 is KGHSH and CDR2 is LQKENI. The junction carries 14 bases between V and J, which are trimmed by 3 bases and 3 bases respectively. At study entry, a tuberculin skin test and the QuantiFERON-TB GOLD In-Tube IGRA were used to screen adolescents for latent tuberculosis infection. Immunosequencing of unsorted cryopreserved PBMC covered, on average, about 91,000 T cells per clinical donor. Eleven high schools in the Worcester region of the Western Cape, South Africa, served as enrollment sites for adolescents aged 12 to 18 years. Around 10 adolescents infected with M. tuberculosis and about ten uninfected adolescents were chosen and matched for age and sex. PBMC from adolescents were isolated by density centrifugation from freshly drawn heparinized blood and then cryopreserved.

Regarding this clone: What antigen it recognizes has not been identified. Nothing much larger sits one base from this clone, and base qualities are not available.

Sequenced sample: PBMCs. The source of this sequence is a donor aged 10 to 29 with latent tuberculosis or without tuberculosis infection. Recombination connected TRBV18 to TRBJ1-1, with no confidently assigned D gene. The CDR3 protein sequence reads: CASSPRPNVDTEAFF. The nucleotide sequence is TGTGCCAGCTCACCCCGCCCTAACGTGGACACTGAAGCTTTCTTT.